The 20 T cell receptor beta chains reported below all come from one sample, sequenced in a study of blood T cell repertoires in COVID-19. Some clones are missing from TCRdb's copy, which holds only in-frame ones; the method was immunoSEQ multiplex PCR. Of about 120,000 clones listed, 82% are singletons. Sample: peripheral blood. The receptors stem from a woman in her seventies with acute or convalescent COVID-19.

CDR3 DNA: TGTGCCAGTAGTCCCGGGGACAGGACCTACGAGCAGTACGTC. Translation: CASSPGDRTYEQYV. V is TRBV19 and J is TRBJ2-7; 8 bases match TRBD1. The CDR3 is made up of 14 amino acids. V trimming: 5 bases; J trimming: 2 bases; junction bases outside the gene matches: 5. Per the germline V gene, CDR1 is LNHDA and CDR2 is SQIVND (reference sequence).

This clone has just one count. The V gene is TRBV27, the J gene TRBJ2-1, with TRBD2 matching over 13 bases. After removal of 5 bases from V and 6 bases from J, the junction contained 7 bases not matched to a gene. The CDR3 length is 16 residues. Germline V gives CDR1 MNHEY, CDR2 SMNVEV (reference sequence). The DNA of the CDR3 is TGTGCCAGCAGTCCGCAGACTAGCGGGGGGCCCAATGAGCAGTTCTTC. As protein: CASSPQTSGGPNEQFF.

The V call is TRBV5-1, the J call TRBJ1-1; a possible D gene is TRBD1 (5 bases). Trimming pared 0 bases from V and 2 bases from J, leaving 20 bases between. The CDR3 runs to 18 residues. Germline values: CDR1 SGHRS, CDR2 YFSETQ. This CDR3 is CASSLALGWQGDNTEAFF. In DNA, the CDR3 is TGCGCCAGCAGCTTGGCCCTCGGTTGGCAGGGCGATAACACTGAAGCTTTCTTT. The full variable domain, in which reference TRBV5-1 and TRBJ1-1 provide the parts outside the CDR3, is KAGVTQTPRYLIKTRGQQVTLSCSPISGHRSVSWYQQTPGQGLQFLFEYFSETQRNKGNFPGRFSGRQFSNSRSEMNVSTLELGDSALYLCASSLALGWQGDNTEAFFGQGTRLTVV.

The CDR3 DNA sequence: TGTGCCAGCAGCCGCTGGGACAGGGGGAACTACGAGCAGTACTTC. Protein sequence: CASSRWDRGNYEQYF. This chain links TRBV7-2 with TRBJ2-7; 11 bases match TRBD1. Germline V CDR1 and CDR2: SGHTA, FQGNSA. The CDR3 is made up of 15 amino acids. V shed 5 bases, J shed 3 bases, and the junction held 6 bases outside the gene matches.

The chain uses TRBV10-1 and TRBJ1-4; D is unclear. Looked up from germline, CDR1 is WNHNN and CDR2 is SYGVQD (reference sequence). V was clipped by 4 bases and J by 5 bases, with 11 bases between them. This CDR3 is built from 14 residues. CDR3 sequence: CASSVRPLNEKLFF. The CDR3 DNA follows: TGCGCCAGCAGTGTCAGGCCGTTGAATGAAAAACTGTTTTTT.

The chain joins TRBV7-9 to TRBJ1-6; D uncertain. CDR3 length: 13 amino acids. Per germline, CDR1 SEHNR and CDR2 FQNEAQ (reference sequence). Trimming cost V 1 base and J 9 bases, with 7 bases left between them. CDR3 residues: CASSLDTSSPLHF. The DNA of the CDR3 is TGTGCCAGCAGCTTAGATACTTCTTCACCCCTCCACTTT.

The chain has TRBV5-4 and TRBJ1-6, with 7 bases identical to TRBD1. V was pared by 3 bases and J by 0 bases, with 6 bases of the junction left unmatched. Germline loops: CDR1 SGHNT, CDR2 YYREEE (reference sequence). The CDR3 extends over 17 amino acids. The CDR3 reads CASSWDSTYSYNSPLHF. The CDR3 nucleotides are TGTGCCAGCAGCTGGGACAGTACATACTCCTATAATTCACCCCTCCACTTT.

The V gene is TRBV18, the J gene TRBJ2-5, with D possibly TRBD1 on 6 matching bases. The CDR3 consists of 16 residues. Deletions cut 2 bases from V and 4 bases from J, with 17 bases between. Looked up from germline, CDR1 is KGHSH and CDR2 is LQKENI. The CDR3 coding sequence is TGTGCCAGCTCACCAGTCGCACAGGGTCAGGGAGAGACCCAGTACTTC. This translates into CASSPVAQGQGETQYF.

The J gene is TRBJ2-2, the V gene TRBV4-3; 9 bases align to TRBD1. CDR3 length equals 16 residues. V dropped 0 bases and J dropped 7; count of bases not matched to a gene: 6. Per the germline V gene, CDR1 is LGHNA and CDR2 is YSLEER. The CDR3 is CASSQDYRGHGGELFF. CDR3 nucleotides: TGCGCCAGCAGCCAAGATTACAGGGGGCATGGCGGGGAGCTGTTTTTT.

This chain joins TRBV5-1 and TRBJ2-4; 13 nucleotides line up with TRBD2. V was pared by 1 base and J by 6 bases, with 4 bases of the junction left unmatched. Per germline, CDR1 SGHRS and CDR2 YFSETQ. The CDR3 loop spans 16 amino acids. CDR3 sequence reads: CASSLTSGGAGNIQYF. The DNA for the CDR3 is TGCGCCAGCAGCTTGACTAGCGGGGGGGCCGGAAACATTCAGTACTTC.

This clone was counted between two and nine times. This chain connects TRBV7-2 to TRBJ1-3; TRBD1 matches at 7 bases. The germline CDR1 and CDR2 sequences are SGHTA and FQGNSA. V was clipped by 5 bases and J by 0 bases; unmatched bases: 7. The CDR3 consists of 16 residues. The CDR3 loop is CASSLGTASSGNTIYF. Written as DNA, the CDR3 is TGTGCCAGCAGCCTAGGGACAGCGAGCTCTGGAAACACCATATATTTT.

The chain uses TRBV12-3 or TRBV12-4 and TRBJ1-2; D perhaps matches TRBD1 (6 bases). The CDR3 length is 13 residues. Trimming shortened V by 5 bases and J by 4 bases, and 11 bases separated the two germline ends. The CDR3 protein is CASSNDRIYGYTF. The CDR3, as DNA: TGTGCCAGCAGTAATGACAGGATCTATGGCTACACCTTC.

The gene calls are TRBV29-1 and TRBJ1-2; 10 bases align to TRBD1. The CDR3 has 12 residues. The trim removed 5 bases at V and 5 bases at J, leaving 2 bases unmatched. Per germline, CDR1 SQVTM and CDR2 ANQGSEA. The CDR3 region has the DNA TGCAGCGTTAGGGACAGGGGATATGGCTACACCTTC. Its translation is CSVRDRGYGYTF. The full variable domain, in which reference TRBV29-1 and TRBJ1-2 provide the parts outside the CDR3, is SAVISQKPSRDICQRGTSLTIQCQVDSQVTMMFWYRQQPGQSLTLIATANQGSEATYESGFVIDKFPISRPNLTFSTLTVSNMSPEDSSIYLCSVRDRGYGYTFGSGTRLTVV.

CDR3 in DNA: TGTGCCAGCAGTGAAGTCGAGGCCATTTCTAATTCACCCCTCCACTTT. This sequence encodes CASSEVEAISNSPLHF. The chain combines TRBV6-1 with TRBJ1-6; no definite D call. Germline V gene sequence: CDR1 MNHNS, CDR2 SASEGT. Trimming pared 1 base from V and 6 bases from J, leaving 13 bases between. The CDR3 totals 16 residues.

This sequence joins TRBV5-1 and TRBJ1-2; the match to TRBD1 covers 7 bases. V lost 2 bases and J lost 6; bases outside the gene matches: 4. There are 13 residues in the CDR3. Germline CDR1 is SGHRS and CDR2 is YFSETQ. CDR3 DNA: TGCGCCAGCAGCTTAGGACAGGATAATGGCTACACCTTC. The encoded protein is CASSLGQDNGYTF. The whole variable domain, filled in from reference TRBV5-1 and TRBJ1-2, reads KAGVTQTPRYLIKTRGQQVTLSCSPISGHRSVSWYQQTPGQGLQFLFEYFSETQRNKGNFPGRFSGRQFSNSRSEMNVSTLELGDSALYLCASSLGQDNGYTFGSGTRLTVV.

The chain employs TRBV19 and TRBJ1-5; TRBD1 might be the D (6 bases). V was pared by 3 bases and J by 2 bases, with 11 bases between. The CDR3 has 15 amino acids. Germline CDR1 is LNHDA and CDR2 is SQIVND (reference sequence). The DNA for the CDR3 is TGTGCCAGTAGTATCATGACAGGAGGCAATCAGCCCCAGCATTTT. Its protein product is CASSIMTGGNQPQHF.

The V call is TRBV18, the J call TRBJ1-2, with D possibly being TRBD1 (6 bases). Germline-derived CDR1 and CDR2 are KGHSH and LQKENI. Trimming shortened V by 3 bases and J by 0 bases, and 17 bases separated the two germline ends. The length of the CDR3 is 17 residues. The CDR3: CASSPNYRETTNYGYTF. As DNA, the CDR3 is TGTGCCAGCTCACCGAACTACAGGGAAACGACTAACTATGGCTACACCTTC.

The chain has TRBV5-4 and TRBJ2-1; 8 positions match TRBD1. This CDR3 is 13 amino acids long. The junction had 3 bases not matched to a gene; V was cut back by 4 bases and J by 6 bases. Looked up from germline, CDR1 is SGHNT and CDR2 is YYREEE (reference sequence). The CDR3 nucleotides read TGTGCCAGCAGCGCCGGACAGGGCAATGAGCAGTTCTTC. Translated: CASSAGQGNEQFF.

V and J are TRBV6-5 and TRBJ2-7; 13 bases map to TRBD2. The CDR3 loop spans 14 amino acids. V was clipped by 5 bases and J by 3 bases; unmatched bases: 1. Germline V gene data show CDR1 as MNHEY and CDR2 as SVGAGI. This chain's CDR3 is CASSRTSGGYEQYV. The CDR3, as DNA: TGTGCCAGCAGTCGGACTAGCGGGGGCTACGAGCAGTACGTC.

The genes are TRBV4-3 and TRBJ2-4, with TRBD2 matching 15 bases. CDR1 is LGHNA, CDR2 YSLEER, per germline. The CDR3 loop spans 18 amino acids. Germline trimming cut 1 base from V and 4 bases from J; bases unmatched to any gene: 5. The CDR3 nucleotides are TGCGCCAGCAGCCAAGGCCCTGGGACTAGCGGGGGGAAAAACATTCAGTACTTC. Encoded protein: CASSQGPGTSGGKNIQYF.